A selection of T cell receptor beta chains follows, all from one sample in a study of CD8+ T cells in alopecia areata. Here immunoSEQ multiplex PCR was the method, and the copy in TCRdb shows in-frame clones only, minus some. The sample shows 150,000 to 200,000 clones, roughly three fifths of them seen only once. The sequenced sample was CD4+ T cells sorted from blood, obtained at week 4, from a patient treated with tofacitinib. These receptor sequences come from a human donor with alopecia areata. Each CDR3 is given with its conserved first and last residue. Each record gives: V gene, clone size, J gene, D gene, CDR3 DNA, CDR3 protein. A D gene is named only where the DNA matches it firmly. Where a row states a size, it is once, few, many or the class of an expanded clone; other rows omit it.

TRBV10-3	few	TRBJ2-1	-	TGTGCCATCAGTCAGGGAAATGAGCAGTTCTTC	CAISQGNEQFF
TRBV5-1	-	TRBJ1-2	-	TGCGCCAGCAGCTTGGCTCAGGGATCTAACTATGGCTACACCTTC	CASSLAQGSNYGYTF
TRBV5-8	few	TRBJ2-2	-	TGTGCCAGCAGCTTGGTTTCAGGAAGTACCGGGGAGCTGTTTTTT	CASSLVSGSTGELFF
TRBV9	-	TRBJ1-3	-	TGTGCCAGCGACGGGGGAGCTGGAAACACCATATATTTT	CASDGGAGNTIYF
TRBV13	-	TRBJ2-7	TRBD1	TGTGCCAGCAGTTCAGGGGGACGGAACTACGAGCAGTACTTC	CASSSGGRNYEQYF
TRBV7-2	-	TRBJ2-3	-	TGTGCCAGCAGCTTGAGAGCCATGACAACAGATACGCAGTATTTT	CASSLRAMTTDTQYF
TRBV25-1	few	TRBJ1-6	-	TGTGCCAGCAGTGATACCGGACGAGGACGTAATTCACCCCTCCACTTT	CASSDTGRGRNSPLHF
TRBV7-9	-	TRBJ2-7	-	TGTGCCTACGGAGAGGGGCAGGTGGACGAGCAGTACTTC	CAYGEGQVDEQYF
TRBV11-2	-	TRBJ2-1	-	TGTGCCAGCAGACATTCTGCTGAGCAGTTCTTC	CASRHSAEQFF
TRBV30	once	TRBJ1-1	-	TGTGCCTGGAGTGTACGGACATTCGACACTGAAGCTTTCTTT	CAWSVRTFDTEAFF
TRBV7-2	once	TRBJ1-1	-	TGTGCCAGCAGCTTGTGGGTGAACACTGAAGCTTTCTTT	CASSLWVNTEAFF
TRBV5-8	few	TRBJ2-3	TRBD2	TGTGCCAGCAGCCCACGACTAGCCGTCACAGATACGCAGTATTTT	CASSPRLAVTDTQYF
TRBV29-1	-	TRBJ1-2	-	TGCAGCGTGGAAGGGGTGCGGGGCTACACCTTC	CSVEGVRGYTF
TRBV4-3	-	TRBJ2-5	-	TGCGCCAGCAGCCAAGTTGGGACCGAACAAACCCAGGAGACCCAGTACTTC	CASSQVGTEQTQETQYF
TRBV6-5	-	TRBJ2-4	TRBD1	TGTGCCAGCAGCTACGACAGGGACGCCAAAAACATTCAGTACTTC	CASSYDRDAKNIQYF
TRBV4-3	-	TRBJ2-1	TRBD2	TGCGCCAGCAGCCAAGATCTACTAGCGGGGTACAATGAGCAGTTCTTC	CASSQDLLAGYNEQFF
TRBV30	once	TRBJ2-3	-	TGTGCCCGGGCCACCTCCCCAGGGGCGGTAGATACGCAGTATTTT	CARATSPGAVDTQYF
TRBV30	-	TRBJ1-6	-	TGTGCCTGGACAGGGGTCAATTCACCCCTCCACTTT	CAWTGVNSPLHF
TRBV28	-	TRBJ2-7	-	TGTGCCAGCAGTCCCCCCGGAGGCGAGCAGTACTTC	CASSPPGGEQYF
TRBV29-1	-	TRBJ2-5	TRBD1	TGCAGCGTTGGACAGGGTGAGGAGACCCAGTACTTC	CSVGQGEETQYF